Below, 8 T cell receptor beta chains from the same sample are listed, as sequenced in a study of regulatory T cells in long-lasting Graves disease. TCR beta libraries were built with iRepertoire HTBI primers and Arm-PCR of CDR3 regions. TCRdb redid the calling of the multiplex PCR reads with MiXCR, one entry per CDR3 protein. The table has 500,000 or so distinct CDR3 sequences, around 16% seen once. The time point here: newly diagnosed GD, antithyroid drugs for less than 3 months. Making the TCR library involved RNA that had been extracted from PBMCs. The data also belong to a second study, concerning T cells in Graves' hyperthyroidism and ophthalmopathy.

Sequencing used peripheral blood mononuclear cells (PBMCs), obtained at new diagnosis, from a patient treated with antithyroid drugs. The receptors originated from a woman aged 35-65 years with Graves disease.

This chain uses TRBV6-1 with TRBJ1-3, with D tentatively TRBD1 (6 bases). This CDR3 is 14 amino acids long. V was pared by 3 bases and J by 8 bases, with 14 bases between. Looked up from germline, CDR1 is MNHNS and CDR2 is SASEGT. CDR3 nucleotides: TGTGCCAGCAGTGAGGCCCAGGGGTGGGACACCATATATTTT. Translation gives CASSEAQGWDTIYF.

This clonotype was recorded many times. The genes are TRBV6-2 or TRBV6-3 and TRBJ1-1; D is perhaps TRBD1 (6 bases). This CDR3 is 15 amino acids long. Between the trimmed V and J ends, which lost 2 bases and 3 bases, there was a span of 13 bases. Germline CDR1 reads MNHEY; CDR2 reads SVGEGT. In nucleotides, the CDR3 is TGTGCCAGCAGTTACCTCAGGGGAGGGGACACTGAAGCTTTCTTT. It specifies CASSYLRGGDTEAFF.

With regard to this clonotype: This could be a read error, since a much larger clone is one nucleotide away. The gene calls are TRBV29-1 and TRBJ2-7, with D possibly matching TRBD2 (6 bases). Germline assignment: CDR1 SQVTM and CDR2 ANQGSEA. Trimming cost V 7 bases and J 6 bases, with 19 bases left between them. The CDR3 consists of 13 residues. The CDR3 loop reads CSAVRGRRAEQYF. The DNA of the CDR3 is TGCAGCGCTGTACGGGGTCGGAGGGCCGAGCAGTACTTC.

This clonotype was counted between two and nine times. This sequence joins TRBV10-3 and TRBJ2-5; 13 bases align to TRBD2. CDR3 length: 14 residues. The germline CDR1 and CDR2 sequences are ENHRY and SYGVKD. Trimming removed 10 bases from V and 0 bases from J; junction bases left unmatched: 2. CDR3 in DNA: TGTGCCACTGGGACTAGCGGGGACCAAGAGACCCAGTACTTC. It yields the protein CATGTSGDQETQYF.

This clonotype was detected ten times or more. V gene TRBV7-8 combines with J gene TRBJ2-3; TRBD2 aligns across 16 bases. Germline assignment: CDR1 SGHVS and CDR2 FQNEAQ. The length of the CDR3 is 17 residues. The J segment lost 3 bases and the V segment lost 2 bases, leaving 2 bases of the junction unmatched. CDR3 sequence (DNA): TGTGCCAGCAGCTTAACGGGACTAGCGGGGGGGACAGATACGCAGTATTTT. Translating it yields CASSLTGLAGGTDTQYF.

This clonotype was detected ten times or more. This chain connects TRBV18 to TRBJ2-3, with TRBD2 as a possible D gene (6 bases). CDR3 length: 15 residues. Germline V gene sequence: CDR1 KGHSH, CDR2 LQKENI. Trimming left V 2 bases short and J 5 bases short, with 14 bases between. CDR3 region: CASSPMEGARDTQYF. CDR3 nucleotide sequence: TGTGCCAGCTCACCAATGGAGGGCGCGAGAGATACGCAGTATTTT.

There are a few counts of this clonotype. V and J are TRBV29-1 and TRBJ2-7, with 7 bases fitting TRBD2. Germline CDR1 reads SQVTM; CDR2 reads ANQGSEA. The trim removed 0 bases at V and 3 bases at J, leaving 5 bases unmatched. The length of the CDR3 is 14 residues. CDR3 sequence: CSVEDDRGVYEQYF. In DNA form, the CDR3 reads TGCAGCGTTGAAGACGATCGGGGGGTCTACGAGCAGTACTTC.

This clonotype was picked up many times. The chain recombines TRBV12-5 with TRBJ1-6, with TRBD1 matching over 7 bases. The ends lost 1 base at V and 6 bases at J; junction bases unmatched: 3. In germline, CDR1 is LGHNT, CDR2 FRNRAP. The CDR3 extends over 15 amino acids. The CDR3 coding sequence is TGTGCTAGTGGTTTGGCCCGGGACAGTAATTCACCCCTCCACTTT. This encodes CASGLARDSNSPLHF.